The 5 T cell receptor beta chains in this list originate from one sample, sequenced in a study of shared clonotypes between healthy human individuals. The assay was immunoSEQ multiplex PCR, and TCRdb's table has in-frame clones only and misses some. The data contain over a million clones, about 98.5% of them seen just once; the ten biggest clones take up 0.36%. The sequencing input was naive CD4+ T cells sorted from blood. The subset: CD45RA+ positively selected. All receptors come from a man under 40 in good health.

The V gene is TRBV2, the J gene TRBJ2-3; no firm D call. Germline values: CDR1 SNHLY, CDR2 FYNNEI. The CDR3 is 15 amino acids. Trimming took off 6 bases at V and 4 bases at J, with 17 bases between the two ends. CDR3 bases: TGTGCCAGCAGAGTAGGTGGACCGGCGGCAGATACGCAGTATTTT. This codes for CASRVGGPAADTQYF. Full variable domain (remainder filled in from reference TRBV2 and TRBJ2-3): EPEVTQTPSHQVTQMGQEVILRCVPISNHLYFYWYRQILGQKVEFLVSFYNNEISEKSEIFDDQFSVERPDGSNFTLKIRSTKLEDSAMYFCASRVGGPAADTQYFGPGTRLTVL.

The count of this clone is one. The chain recombines TRBV28 with TRBJ1-5; D might be TRBD1 (6 bases). This CDR3 comprises 13 residues. Per the germline V gene, CDR1 is MDHEN and CDR2 is SYDVKM. V lost 6 bases and J 6 bases, leaving 12 bases between the germline ends. As DNA, the CDR3 is TGTGCCAGCAGGGCCCAGGGGACTCAGCCCCAGCATTTT. Encoded protein: CASRAQGTQPQHF.

A note on this clone: The sample carries other DNA sequences with the same CDR3. The chain joins TRBV7-2 to TRBJ2-1; D is uncertain. The CDR3 extends over 11 amino acids. In germline, CDR1 is SGHTA, CDR2 FQGNSA. The V end lost 5 bases, the J end lost 9 bases, and 8 bases lay between the germline ends. The CDR3 DNA reads TGTGCCAGCAGCAGAGTAGGTGAGCAGTTCTTC. It codes for CASSRVGEQFF.

The chain combines TRBV14 with TRBJ2-7, with 8 bases identical to TRBD1. After removal of 4 bases from V and 6 bases from J, the junction contained 14 bases not matched to a gene. The CDR3 spans 16 residues. Per germline, CDR1 SGHDN and CDR2 FVKESK. The CDR3 DNA is TGTGCCAGCAGCCCGGGGACAGGCCTCAAAGGTCGCGAGCAGTACTTC. It is translated as CASSPGTGLKGREQYF. The entire variable domain, with the rest obtained from reference TRBV14 and TRBJ2-7, is as follows: EAGVTQFPSHSVIEKGQTVTLRCDPISGHDNLYWYRRVMGKEIKFLLHFVKESKQDESGMPNNRFLAERTGGTYSTLKVQPAELEDSGVYFCASSPGTGLKGREQYFGPGTRLTVT.

The J gene is TRBJ1-2, the V gene TRBV6-5; 8 bases are a match to TRBD1. CDR1 is MNHEY and CDR2 is SVGAGI in the germline V gene. This CDR3 is built from 15 residues. The ends lost 6 bases at V and 2 bases at J; junction bases unmatched: 8. The CDR3 loop reads CASRERRTGNYGYTF. In DNA, the CDR3 is TGTGCCAGCAGGGAGAGGCGGACAGGGAACTATGGCTACACCTTC.